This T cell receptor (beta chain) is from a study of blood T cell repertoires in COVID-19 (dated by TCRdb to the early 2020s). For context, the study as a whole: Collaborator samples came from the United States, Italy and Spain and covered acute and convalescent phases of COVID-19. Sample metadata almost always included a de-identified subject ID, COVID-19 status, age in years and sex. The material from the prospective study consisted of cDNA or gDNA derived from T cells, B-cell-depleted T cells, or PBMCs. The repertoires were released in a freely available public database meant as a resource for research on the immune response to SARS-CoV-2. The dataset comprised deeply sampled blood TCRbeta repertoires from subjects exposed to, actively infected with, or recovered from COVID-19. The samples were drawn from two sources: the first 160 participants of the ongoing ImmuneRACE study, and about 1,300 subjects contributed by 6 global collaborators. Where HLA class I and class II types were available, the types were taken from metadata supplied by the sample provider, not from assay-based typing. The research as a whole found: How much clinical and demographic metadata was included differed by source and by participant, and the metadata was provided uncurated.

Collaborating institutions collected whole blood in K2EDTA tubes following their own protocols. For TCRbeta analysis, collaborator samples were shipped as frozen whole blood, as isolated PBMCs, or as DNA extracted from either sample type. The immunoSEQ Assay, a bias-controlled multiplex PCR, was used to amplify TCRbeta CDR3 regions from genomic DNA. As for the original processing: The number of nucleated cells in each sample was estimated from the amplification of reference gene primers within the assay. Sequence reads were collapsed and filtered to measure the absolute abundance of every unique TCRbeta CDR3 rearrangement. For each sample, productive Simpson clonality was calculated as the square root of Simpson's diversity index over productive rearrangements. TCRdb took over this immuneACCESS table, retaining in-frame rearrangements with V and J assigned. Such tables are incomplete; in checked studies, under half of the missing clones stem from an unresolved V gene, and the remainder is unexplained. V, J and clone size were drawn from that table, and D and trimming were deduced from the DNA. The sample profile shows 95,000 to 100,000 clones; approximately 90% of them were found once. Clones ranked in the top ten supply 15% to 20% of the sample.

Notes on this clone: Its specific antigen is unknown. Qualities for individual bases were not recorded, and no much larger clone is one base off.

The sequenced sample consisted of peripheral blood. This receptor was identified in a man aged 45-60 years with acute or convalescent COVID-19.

The CDR3 amino acid sequence is: CASSFSSTLGGGGEQFF. At the DNA level, the sequence is TGTGCCAGCAGCTTTTCGTCGACCCTGGGGGGAGGAGGTGAGCAGTTCTTC. In this chain, TRBV7-9 is recombined with TRBJ2-1, with TRBD2 as a weak D call on 6 bases. The CDR3 covers 17 residues, taking in both the cysteine and the phenylalanine. Here the CDR3 DNA is all that survives: 51 bases in frame from base 1. From a lookup of the germline V gene (reference sequence), CDR1 and CDR2 are SEHNR and FQNEAQ. The germline ends are 24 bases apart after V is trimmed by 3 bases and J by 9 bases.